Given below is one TCR beta chain in context. Its antigen remains unidentified. The PCR was carried out with 60 Vbeta primers and 13 Jbeta primers. Using immunoSEQ multiplex PCR, the repertoire was profiled, and TCRdb retains in-frame clones only, with some absent. The table for this sample gives some 80,000 clones. This sample is part of a study of cytomegalovirus exposure and HLA in healthy donors. V lost 2 bases and J lost 9, with 20 bases in between. This CDR3 contains 14 residues. The germline gives CDR1 GTSNPN, CDR2 SVGIG (reference sequence). Regarding the study as a whole: In the analysis, some V segments, TRBV6-2 and TRBV6-3 included, were excluded as indistinguishable.

The chain carries TRBV30 and TRBJ2-7; D may be TRBD1 (7 bases). The TCR originated in a woman aged 25 to 39 in good health and CMV-seronegative. The sample was PBMCs. The CDR3 loop reads CAWSMGGQVTVQYF. DNA for the CDR3: TGTGCCTGGAGTATGGGAGGACAGGTTACGGTGCAGTACTTC.